This T cell receptor (beta chain) came from a study of post-analysis software for immune sequencing data. Study results and limitations: Patients used five TRBV segments, including TRBV5-6, TRBV5-1 and TRBV20-1, more often than controls.

The authors incorporated unique molecular identifiers into the TCR beta cDNA libraries. One entry per CDR3 protein results from TCRdb running MiXCR on the PCR reads. Among roughly 730,000 distinct CDR3 sequences listed, 30% were seen once. V was pared by 3 bases and J by 6 bases, with 7 bases between. Germline CDR1 and CDR2: DFQATT and SNEGSKA (reference sequence). The CDR3 covers 11 residues. There are a few counts of this clonotype. Its matching antigen is unknown. The receptor was derived from a girl aged 5-17 years with multiple sclerosis. Sequenced sample: blood. The rearrangement uses TRBV20-1 and TRBJ2-3, with D uncertain. The CDR3, as DNA: TGCAGTGCTAGGCCCCGGGATACGCAGTATTTT. It codes for CSARPRDTQYF.